Sequencing of this T cell receptor beta chain was carried out in a study of T cells after yellow fever vaccination. TCRdb reprocessed the 5' RACE reads via MiXCR and lists one record per CDR3 protein. Of some 300,000 distinct CDR3 sequences listed, 7.5% to 9% are singletons. The CDR3 loop spans 12 amino acids. V lost 4 bases and J lost 9; bases outside the gene matches: 2. CDR1 and CDR2 (germline): SGHDN, FVKESK. This chain uses TRBV14 with TRBJ2-4; 8 bases match TRBD2. This clonotype was obtained from a man aged 18 to 29 who received the YFV17D yellow fever vaccine. This specimen was CD4+ T cells sorted from PBMCs, taken 5 days after the yellow fever booster vaccination. In nucleotides, the CDR3 is TGTGCCAGCAGCCCCGGGGGGGGCATTCAGTACTTC. Amino acid sequence: CASSPGGGIQYF.